This TCR beta chain came from a study of T cell responses to AZD1222 COVID-19 vaccine. The CDR3 totals 16 residues. Germline CDR1 is MNHEY and CDR2 is SMNVEV (reference sequence). With V trimmed by 0 bases and J by 7 bases, 7 bases remained unmatched. TCRdb keeps only in-frame clones here, not all; method: immunoSEQ multiplex PCR. The sample has 65,000 to 75,000 clones; less than 90% are singletons. The chain combines TRBV27 with TRBJ1-4; the match to TRBD1 covers 8 bases. This TCR was recovered from an adult in good health. Sequences were derived from peripheral blood, sampled on day 0 of AZD1222 vaccination. The CDR3 nucleotides read TGTGCCAGCAGTTTATCTGGGACAGGAGGGGGTGAAAAACTGTTTTTT. This codes for CASSLSGTGGGEKLFF.